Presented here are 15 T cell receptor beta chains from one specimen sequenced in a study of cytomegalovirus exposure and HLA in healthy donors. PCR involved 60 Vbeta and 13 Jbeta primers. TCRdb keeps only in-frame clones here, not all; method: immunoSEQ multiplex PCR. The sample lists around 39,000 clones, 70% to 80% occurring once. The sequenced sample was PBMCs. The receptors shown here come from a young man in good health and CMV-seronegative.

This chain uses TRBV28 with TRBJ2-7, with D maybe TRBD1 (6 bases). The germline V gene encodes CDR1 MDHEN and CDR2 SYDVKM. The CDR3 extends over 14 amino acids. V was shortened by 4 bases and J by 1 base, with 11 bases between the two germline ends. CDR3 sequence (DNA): TGTGCCAGCAGTTGGGGGCCCTCTTCCTACGAGCAGTACTTC. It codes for CASSWGPSSYEQYF.

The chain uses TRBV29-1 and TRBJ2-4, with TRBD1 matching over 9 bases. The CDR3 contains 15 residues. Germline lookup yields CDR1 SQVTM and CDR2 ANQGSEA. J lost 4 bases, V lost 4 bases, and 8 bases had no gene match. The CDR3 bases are TGCAGCGTTGGGGCACCGGGACAGGGTAAAAACATTCAGTACTTC. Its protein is CSVGAPGQGKNIQYF.

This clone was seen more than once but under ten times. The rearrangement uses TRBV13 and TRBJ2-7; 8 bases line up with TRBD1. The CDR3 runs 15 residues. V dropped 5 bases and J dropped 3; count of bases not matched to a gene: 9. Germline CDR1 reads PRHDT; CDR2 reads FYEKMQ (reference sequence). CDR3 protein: CASSIWTGSGYEQYF. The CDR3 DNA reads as TGTGCCAGCAGCATCTGGACAGGGAGTGGCTACGAGCAGTACTTC.

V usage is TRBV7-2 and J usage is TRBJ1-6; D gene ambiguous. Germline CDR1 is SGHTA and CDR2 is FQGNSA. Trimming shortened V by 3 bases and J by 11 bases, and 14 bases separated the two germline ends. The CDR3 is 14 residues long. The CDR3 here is CASSFGVERAPLHF. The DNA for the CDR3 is TGTGCCAGCAGCTTCGGGGTCGAACGTGCACCCCTCCACTTT.

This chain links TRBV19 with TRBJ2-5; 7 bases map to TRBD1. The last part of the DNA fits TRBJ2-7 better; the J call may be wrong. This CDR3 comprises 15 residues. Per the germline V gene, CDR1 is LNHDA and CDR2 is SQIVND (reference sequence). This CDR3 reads CASSIARTGDHEQYF. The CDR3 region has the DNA TGTGCCAGTAGTATAGCCCGCACAGGGGACCACGAGCAGTACTTC.

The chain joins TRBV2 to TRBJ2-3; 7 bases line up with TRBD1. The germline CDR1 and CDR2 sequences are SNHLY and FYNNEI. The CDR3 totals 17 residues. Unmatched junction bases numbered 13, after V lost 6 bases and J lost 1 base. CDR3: CASRPVLQGIRTDTQYF. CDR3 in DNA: TGTGCCAGCAGACCAGTTCTACAGGGGATCCGCACAGATACGCAGTATTTT.

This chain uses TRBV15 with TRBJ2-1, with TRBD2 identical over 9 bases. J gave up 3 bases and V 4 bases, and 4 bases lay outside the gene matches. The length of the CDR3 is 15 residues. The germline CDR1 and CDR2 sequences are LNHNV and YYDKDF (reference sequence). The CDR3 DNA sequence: TGTGCCACCAGCACCCGGACTAGCGACTACAATGAGCAGTTCTTC. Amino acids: CATSTRTSDYNEQFF.

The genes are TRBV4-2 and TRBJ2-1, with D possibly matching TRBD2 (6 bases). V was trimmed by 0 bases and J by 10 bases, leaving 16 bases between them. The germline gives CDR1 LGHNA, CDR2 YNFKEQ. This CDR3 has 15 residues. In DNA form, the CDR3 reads TGTGCCAGCAGCCAAGATACGGGAGCTGTCGGCGAGCAGTTCTTC. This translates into CASSQDTGAVGEQFF.

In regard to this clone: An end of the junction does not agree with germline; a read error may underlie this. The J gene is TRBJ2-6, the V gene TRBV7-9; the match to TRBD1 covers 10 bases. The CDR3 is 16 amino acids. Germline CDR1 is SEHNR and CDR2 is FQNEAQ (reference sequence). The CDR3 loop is CASSPGAGTGANVPTF. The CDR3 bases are TGTGCCAGCAGCCCCGGTGCCGGGACAGGGGCCAACGTCCCGACTTTC.

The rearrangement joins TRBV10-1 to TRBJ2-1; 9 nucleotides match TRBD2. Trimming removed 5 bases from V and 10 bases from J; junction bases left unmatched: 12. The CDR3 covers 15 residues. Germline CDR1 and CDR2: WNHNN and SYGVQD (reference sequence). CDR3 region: CASSTRGGEKGEQFF. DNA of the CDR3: TGCGCCAGCAGTACCCGCGGGGGGGAAAAGGGGGAGCAGTTCTTC.

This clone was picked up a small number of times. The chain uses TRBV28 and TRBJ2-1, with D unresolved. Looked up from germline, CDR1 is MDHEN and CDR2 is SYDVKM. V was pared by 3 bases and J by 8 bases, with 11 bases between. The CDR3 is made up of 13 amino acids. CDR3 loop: CASSFKLRDEQFF. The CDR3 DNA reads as TGTGCCAGCAGTTTTAAGCTCCGGGATGAGCAGTTCTTC.

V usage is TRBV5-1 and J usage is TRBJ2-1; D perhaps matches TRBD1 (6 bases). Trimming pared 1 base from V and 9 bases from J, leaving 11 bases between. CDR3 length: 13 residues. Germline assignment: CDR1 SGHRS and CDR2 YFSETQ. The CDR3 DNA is TGCGCCAGCAGCTTGATGCAGGGGCTTGAGCAGTTCTTC. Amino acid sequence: CASSLMQGLEQFF.

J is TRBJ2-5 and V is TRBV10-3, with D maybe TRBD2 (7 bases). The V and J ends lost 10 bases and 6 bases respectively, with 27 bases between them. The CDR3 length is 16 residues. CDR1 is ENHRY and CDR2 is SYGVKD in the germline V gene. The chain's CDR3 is CASGGGGERGRKTQYF. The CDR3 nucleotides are TGTGCCAGCGGAGGGGGGGGTGAGAGAGGTCGGAAGACCCAGTACTTC.

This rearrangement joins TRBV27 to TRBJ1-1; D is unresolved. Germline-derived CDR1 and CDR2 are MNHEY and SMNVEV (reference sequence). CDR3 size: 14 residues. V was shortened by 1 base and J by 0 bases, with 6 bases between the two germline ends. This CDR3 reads CASSLFRMNTEAFF. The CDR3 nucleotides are TGTGCCAGCAGTTTATTCAGAATGAACACTGAAGCTTTCTTT.

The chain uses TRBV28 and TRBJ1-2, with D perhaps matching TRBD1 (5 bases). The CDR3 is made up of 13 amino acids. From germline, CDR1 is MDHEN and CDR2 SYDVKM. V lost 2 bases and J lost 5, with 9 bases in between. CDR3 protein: CASSLGGNYGYTF. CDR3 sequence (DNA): TGTGCCAGCAGTTTAGGGGGGAATTATGGCTACACCTTC.